The T cell receptor beta chain described here comes from a study of blood T cell repertoires in COVID-19. In the study overall: Sites across the United States, Italy and Spain contributed samples from acute and convalescent COVID-19. In each case, the material was cDNA or gDNA derived from T cells, B-cell-depleted T cells, or PBMCs.

As originally analysed: Nucleated cell number was recorded as an estimate derived from reference gene primer amplification. Clones were sequenced by immunoSEQ multiplex PCR, and TCRdb holds only the in-frame ones, with some missing. The V and J calls and clone size were taken over from that table, and D and trimming were inferred from the DNA. The table records roughly 30,000 clones, 93% of them present only once. This TCR derives from a human donor in a cohort sampled during active COVID-19. Source material: peripheral blood.

The CDR3 bases are TGTGCCAGCAGCTTAAGGTCGGGGGTAAATGAAAAACTGTTTTTT. Protein: CASSLRSGVNEKLFF. The V call is TRBV7-2, the J call TRBJ1-4, with D possibly being TRBD1 (5 bases). Germline V CDR1 and CDR2: SGHTA, FQGNSA. There are 15 residues in the CDR3. Trimming removed 2 bases at V and 5 bases at J, with 12 bases between.